According to its frequency, the clone carrying this T cell receptor (beta chain) is medium-sized. Its antigen is still unknown. These data come from a study of CXCR3-negative and CXCR3-positive naive CD8 T cells. UMI-tagged TRB cDNA libraries were built via 5' RACE. TCRdb reprocessed the 5' RACE reads and keeps a single row for each CDR3 protein, giving no DNA. The sample's table shows 45,000 to 70,000 distinct CDR3 sequences. The CDR3 length is 16 residues. The germline gives CDR1 MRHNA, CDR2 SNTAGT. Findings of the study overall: Post-cryopreservation CXCR3 expression was partly diminished, and the bulk of assays employed fresh PBMCs.

V usage is TRBV6-4 and J usage is TRBJ2-1; TCRdb's D call, TRBD2, is unchecked because there is no DNA. The clonotype originates from a human donor in good health. Some clones in this sample may be carry-over from other donors' samples. Sequenced sample: memory CD8+ T cells from blood. Here the CDR3 reads CASSTGTQGTYNEQFF.